Below, 10 T cell receptor beta chains from the same sample are listed, as sequenced in a study of glioma-infiltrating T cells. TCR alpha and beta CDR3 regions were amplified from RNA using iRepertoire nested multiplex PCR. TCRdb re-derived calls from the multiplex PCR reads in MiXCR, one entry per CDR3 protein. The profile shows roughly 350,000 distinct CDR3 sequences, more than 35% of them singletons. Sequencing was performed on glioma tissue, nonneoplastic brain tissue, or PBMCs (not recorded which). The receptor source for this set is a human donor with low-grade glioma or glioblastoma, undergoing nonglioma brain surgery, or in good health (not recorded which).

This rearrangement joins TRBV13 to TRBJ2-7; 9 nucleotides agree with TRBD1. Germline V CDR1 and CDR2: PRHDT, FYEKMQ (reference sequence). CDR3 length equals 19 residues. The trim removed 3 bases at V and 4 bases at J, leaving 19 bases unmatched. CDR3: CASSFYKAQKLTGGYEQYF. Here the CDR3 DNA reads TGTGCCAGCAGCTTCTACAAAGCTCAGAAATTGACAGGGGGGTACGAGCAGTACTTC.

A few counts support this clonotype. V is TRBV20-1 and J is TRBJ2-5; 11 nucleotides match TRBD2. The CDR3 runs 14 residues. The germline gives CDR1 DFQATT, CDR2 SNEGSKA (reference sequence). After removal of 1 base from V and 2 bases from J, the junction contained 0 bases not matched to a gene. The CDR3 spells CSARVAGGQETQYF. CDR3 DNA sequence: TGCAGTGCTAGAGTAGCGGGAGGGCAAGAGACCCAGTACTTC.

This clonotype was detected a few times. The chain employs TRBV28 and TRBJ2-3; 8 nucleotides align to TRBD2. Per germline, CDR1 MDHEN and CDR2 SYDVKM. This CDR3 is built from 16 residues. V lost 5 bases to trimming and J lost 0 bases; unmatched junction nucleotides: 7. The DNA of the CDR3 is TGTGCCAGCAGTAGCCCAGCGGGAGCTAGCACAGATACGCAGTATTTT. Its translation is CASSSPAGASTDTQYF.

This sequence joins TRBV7-2 and TRBJ2-1; tentatively, D is TRBD1 or TRBD2 (5 bases each). V lost 2 bases and J lost 4, with 12 bases in between. Germline-derived CDR1 and CDR2 are SGHTA and FQGNSA. The CDR3 has 15 residues. This chain's CDR3 is CASSLNSGGYNEQFF. CDR3 sequence (DNA): TGTGCCAGCAGCTTAAATAGTGGGGGATACAATGAGCAGTTCTTC. The entire variable domain, with the rest obtained from reference TRBV7-2 and TRBJ2-1, is as follows: GAGVSQSPSNKVTEKGKDVELRCDPISGHTALYWYRQSLGQGLEFLIYFQGNSAPDKSGLPSDRFSAERTGGSVSTLTIQRTQQEDSAVYLCASSLNSGGYNEQFFGPGTRLTVL.

This clonotype was detected only a few times. The chain links TRBV7-2 to TRBJ2-1; 15 nucleotides match TRBD2. The ends lost 5 bases at V and 10 bases at J; junction bases unmatched: 9. The CDR3 contains 16 residues. CDR1 and CDR2 (germline): SGHTA, FQGNSA. Here the CDR3 DNA reads TGTGCCAGCAGCCCTAAGGGACTAGCGGGAGGCGGGGAGCAGTTCTTC. Translated: CASSPKGLAGGGEQFF. Looking up the rest from reference TRBV7-2 and TRBJ2-1 gives the full variable domain: GAGVSQSPSNKVTEKGKDVELRCDPISGHTALYWYRQSLGQGLEFLIYFQGNSAPDKSGLPSDRFSAERTGGSVSTLTIQRTQQEDSAVYLCASSPKGLAGGGEQFFGPGTRLTVL.

This chain joins TRBV20-1 and TRBJ2-3, with D uncertain. This CDR3 spans 13 amino acids. In germline, CDR1 is DFQATT, CDR2 SNEGSKA (reference sequence). V was shortened by 0 bases and J by 6 bases, with 10 bases between the two germline ends. The CDR3 DNA reads as TGCAGTGCTAGAGATCGCATTTGGGATACGCAGTATTTT. Amino acids: CSARDRIWDTQYF.

The table lists this clonotype with a count of one. This may be a read error, as it is one base from a much larger clone. The chain combines TRBV27 with TRBJ2-1; D unresolved. V lost 3 bases, J lost 5 bases, and 11 bases lay in between. Germline V CDR1 and CDR2: MNHEY, SMNVEV (reference sequence). The length of the CDR3 is 14 residues. The CDR3 here is CASSFLRDNNEQFF. For the CDR3, the DNA is TGTGCCAGCAGTTTTCTAAGAGATAACAATGAGCAGTTCTTC.

This chain joins TRBV6-1 and TRBJ1-4; D gene unclear. The germline V and J ends were trimmed by 6 bases and 0 bases, with 8 bases remaining between them. Per germline, CDR1 MNHNS and CDR2 SASEGT. The CDR3 loop spans 14 amino acids. CDR3 DNA sequence: TGTGCCAGCAGAAATCCCTCAACTAATGAAAAACTGTTTTTT. Protein: CASRNPSTNEKLFF.

This clonotype has only a few counts. The chain couples TRBV4-3 to TRBJ2-3; no clear D. The CDR3 contains 17 residues. CDR1 is LGHNA and CDR2 is YSLEER in the germline V gene. V was shortened by 0 bases and J by 2 bases, with 15 bases between the two germline ends. CDR3 coding DNA: TGCGCCAGCAGCCAAGATCGGGCGATCCTAGTCACAGATACGCAGTATTTT. It translates to CASSQDRAILVTDTQYF.

This clonotype was counted only a few times. The chain employs TRBV28 and TRBJ2-7; 8 nucleotides line up with TRBD1. Germline V gene data show CDR1 as MDHEN and CDR2 as SYDVKM. The CDR3 contains 14 residues. V shed 6 bases, J shed 1 base, and the junction held 5 bases outside the gene matches. The CDR3 DNA sequence: TGTGCCAGCAGCTACAGGGGGAGGTCCTACGAGCAGTACTTC. This encodes CASSYRGRSYEQYF.